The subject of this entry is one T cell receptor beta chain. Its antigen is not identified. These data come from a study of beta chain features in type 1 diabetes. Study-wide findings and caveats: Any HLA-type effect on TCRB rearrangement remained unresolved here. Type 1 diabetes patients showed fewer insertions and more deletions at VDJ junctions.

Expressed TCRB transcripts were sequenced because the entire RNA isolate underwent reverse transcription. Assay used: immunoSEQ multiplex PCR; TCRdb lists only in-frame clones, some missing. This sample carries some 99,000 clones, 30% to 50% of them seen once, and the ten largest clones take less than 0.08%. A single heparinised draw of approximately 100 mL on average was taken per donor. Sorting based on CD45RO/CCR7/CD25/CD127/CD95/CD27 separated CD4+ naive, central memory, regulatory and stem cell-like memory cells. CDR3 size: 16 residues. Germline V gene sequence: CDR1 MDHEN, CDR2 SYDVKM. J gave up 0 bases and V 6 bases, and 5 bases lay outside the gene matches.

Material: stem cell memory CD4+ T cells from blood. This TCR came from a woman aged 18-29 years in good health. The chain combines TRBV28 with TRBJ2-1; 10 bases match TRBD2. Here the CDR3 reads CASRRSSGSSYNEQFF. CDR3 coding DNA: TGTGCCAGCAGACGATCTAGCGGGAGCTCCTACAATGAGCAGTTCTTC.